One and the same sample provided the 21 T cell receptor beta chains below, sequenced in a study of blood T cell repertoires in COVID-19. Produced via immunoSEQ multiplex PCR; TCRdb's table is partial and in-frame only. There are about 280,000 clones in the sample; 85% occur only once, and about 2.5% lies in the top ten. Sequenced: PBMCs or T cells enriched from blood (not recorded which). Receptor source: a woman between 45 and 65 years old who had recovered from COVID-19.

The rearrangement joins TRBV7-8 to TRBJ2-5; a weak D match, TRBD1 (6 bases). This CDR3 contains 13 residues. The V end was cut by 7 bases, the J end by 1 base, with 10 bases between. The germline V gene has CDR1 SGHVS and CDR2 FQNEAQ. The CDR3: CASIPGAQETQYF. The CDR3 coding sequence is TGTGCCAGCATACCAGGGGCCCAAGAGACCCAGTACTTC.

The chain uses TRBV18 and TRBJ1-1; TRBD1 matches 7 bases. This CDR3 spans 16 amino acids. Germline V gene sequence: CDR1 KGHSH, CDR2 LQKENI. Germline trimming cut 3 bases from V and 3 bases from J; bases unmatched to any gene: 10. This CDR3 is CASSPTAGQQHTEAFF. The DNA for the CDR3 is TGTGCCAGCTCACCGACCGCGGGACAGCAGCACACTGAAGCTTTCTTT.

The chain joins TRBV7-2 to TRBJ2-7, with D possibly being TRBD2 (6 bases). The germline V gene has CDR1 SGHTA and CDR2 FQGNSA. This CDR3 is built from 14 residues. The V and J ends lost 1 base and 2 bases respectively, with 9 bases between them. The CDR3 is CASSLGPGAYEQYF. The CDR3 region has the DNA TGTGCCAGCAGCTTAGGTCCGGGGGCCTACGAGCAGTACTTC.

This chain uses TRBV5-1 with TRBJ1-1; D uncertain. V was shortened by 0 bases and J by 1 base, with 10 bases between the two germline ends. Germline loops: CDR1 SGHRS, CDR2 YFSETQ. CDR3 size: 15 residues. The CDR3 coding sequence is TGCGCCAGCAGCTTGGTTTTAGACTCGAACACTGAAGCTTTCTTT. It yields the protein CASSLVLDSNTEAFF.

This clone was found a few times. The chain combines TRBV9 with TRBJ1-6; 7 nucleotides match TRBD1. Trimming took 0 bases from V and 7 from J; bases not matched to a gene: 4. Germline CDR1 and CDR2: SGDLS and YYNGEE. The CDR3 covers 15 residues. The chain's CDR3 is CASSVGDRENSPLHF. In DNA, the CDR3 is TGTGCCAGCAGCGTAGGAGACAGGGAAAATTCACCCCTCCACTTT.

Only one count was recorded for this clone. The chain uses TRBV21-1 and TRBJ2-5; the D segment call TRBD2 is taken from the table without a DNA check. TRBV21-1 is a listed pseudogene. This CDR3 has 15 residues. The CDR3 here is CASSKALRGVETQYF. The CDR3 region has the DNA TGTGCCAGCAGCAAGGCACTCCGGGGGGTAGAGACCCAGTACTTC.

This clone was detected once. CDR3 sequence reads: CASRVRGGRTGELFF. The CDR3 DNA follows: TGTGCCAGCAGAGTGAGGGGGGGCCGAACCGGGGAGCTGTTTTTT. This chain uses TRBV5-4 with TRBJ2-2, with D perhaps matching TRBD2 (7 bases). The CDR3 length is 15 residues. Germline CDR1 is SGHNT and CDR2 is YYREEE (reference sequence). V lost 5 bases and J 5 bases, leaving 16 bases between the germline ends.

In this sample, this clone turned up once. This chain connects TRBV5-1 to TRBJ2-1, with TRBD1 as a possible D gene (6 bases). V lost 4 bases to trimming and J lost 4 bases, with 15 bases between them. Looked up from germline, CDR1 is SGHRS and CDR2 is YFSETQ. The CDR3 is made up of 15 amino acids. CDR3 region: CASSLTGPNYNEQFF. The CDR3 nucleotides are TGCGCCAGCAGCCTGACAGGACCCAATTACAATGAGCAGTTCTTC. Looking up the rest from reference TRBV5-1 and TRBJ2-1 gives the full variable domain: KAGVTQTPRYLIKTRGQQVTLSCSPISGHRSVSWYQQTPGQGLQFLFEYFSETQRNKGNFPGRFSGRQFSNSRSEMNVSTLELGDSALYLCASSLTGPNYNEQFFGPGTRLTVL.

J is TRBJ1-2 and V is TRBV21-1; the table's D call of TRBD1 was not tested on the DNA. TRBV21-1 is a known pseudogene. The CDR3 is made up of 20 amino acids. CDR3 DNA: TGTGCCAGCAGCAAAGGGTTGGGACAGGGGCCCAGGGGGCGTGTTTACGGCTACACCTTC. Protein product: CASSKGLGQGPRGRVYGYTF.

The V gene is TRBV27, the J gene TRBJ2-1; TRBD2 aligns across 11 bases. Trimming cost V 10 bases and J 1 base; bases outside gene matches: 9. CDR3 length: 16 residues. Germline assignment: CDR1 MNHEY and CDR2 SMNVEV (reference sequence). CDR3 nucleotide sequence: TGTGCCACCACTAGCGGGAGTCGAGTTTCCTACAATGAGCAGTTCTTC. The encoded protein is CATTSGSRVSYNEQFF.

The chain employs TRBV20-1 and TRBJ2-1; D possibly corresponds to TRBD1 (5 bases). The ends were cut back, 7 bases at V and 5 bases at J, with 21 bases in the middle. The CDR3 loop spans 15 amino acids. CDR1 and CDR2 (germline): DFQATT, SNEGSKA (reference sequence). In nucleotides, the CDR3 is TGCAGTGGTATTGAATCTGGGGCCCTAGACAATGAGCAGTTCTTC. Translation gives CSGIESGALDNEQFF.

The rearrangement links TRBV7-2 to TRBJ2-7; D might be TRBD2 (6 bases). Germline CDR1 reads SGHTA; CDR2 reads FQGNSA. The CDR3 totals 15 residues. The V end lost 5 bases, the J end lost 3 bases, and 17 bases lay between the germline ends. CDR3 amino acids: CASSMSTSSLYEQYF. In DNA, the CDR3 is TGTGCCAGCAGCATGAGTACTAGCAGCCTCTACGAGCAGTACTTC. Full variable domain (missing parts from reference TRBV7-2 and TRBJ2-7): GAGVSQSPSNKVTEKGKDVELRCDPISGHTALYWYRQSLGQGLEFLIYFQGNSAPDKSGLPSDRFSAERTGGSVSTLTIQRTQQEDSAVYLCASSMSTSSLYEQYFGPGTRLTVT.

The chain recombines TRBV6-5 with TRBJ2-3; the D is unclear. The CDR3 covers 14 residues. Per germline, CDR1 MNHEY and CDR2 SVGAGI. V was pared by 6 bases and J by 2 bases, with 12 bases between. CDR3 DNA: TGTGCCAGCAGCTTCGAGCGACTCACAGATACGCAGTATTTT. It encodes CASSFERLTDTQYF.

The chain couples TRBV4-1 to TRBJ1-2, with 7 positions matching TRBD1. Germline loops: CDR1 MGHRA, CDR2 YSYEKL. This CDR3 region has 15 residues. V shed 4 bases and J 4 bases; nucleotides not matched to a gene: 9. CDR3 nucleotide sequence: TGCGCCAGCAGCCCTGACAGGGCAGTCCCCTATGGCTACACCTTC. Its protein is CASSPDRAVPYGYTF.

The chain recombines TRBV5-1 with TRBJ1-4; TRBD1 matches 7 bases. CDR1 is SGHRS and CDR2 is YFSETQ in the germline V gene. V shed 4 bases and J 4 bases; nucleotides not matched to a gene: 10. The CDR3 contains 16 residues. In DNA, the CDR3 is TGCGCCAGCAGCCCGTTACAGGGGCCCTATAATGAAAAACTGTTTTTT. It is translated as CASSPLQGPYNEKLFF.

This clone showed up just a few times. The gene calls are TRBV12-3 or TRBV12-4 and TRBJ1-2; no clear D. V was trimmed by 2 bases and J by 5 bases, leaving 6 bases between them. The CDR3 spans 12 residues. The CDR3: CASSLWQYGYTF. The CDR3 nucleotides are TGTGCCAGCAGTTTATGGCAGTATGGCTACACCTTC.

This clone was detected only a few times. The chain combines TRBV20-1 with TRBJ2-3; TRBD2 is a possible D gene (5 bases). CDR1 is DFQATT, CDR2 SNEGSKA, per germline (reference sequence). Trimming shortened V by 5 bases and J by 9 bases, and 12 bases separated the two germline ends. CDR3 size: 11 residues. The CDR3, as DNA: TGCAGTGCTCCGTCGGAGGAAACGCAGTATTTT. Amino acid sequence: CSAPSEETQYF.

This chain links TRBV7-8 with TRBJ1-2; a weak D match, TRBD1 (5 bases). The CDR3 sequence is 15 residues long. V dropped 5 bases and J dropped 8 bases, with 21 bases sitting between them. CDR1 is SGHVS, CDR2 FQNEAQ, per germline. DNA for the CDR3: TGTGCCAGCAGCCGAGAGCGGGGGGAAACTTCGGGCTACACCTTC. Encoded protein: CASSRERGETSGYTF.

The gene calls are TRBV6-5 and TRBJ1-3; D gene ambiguous. Germline lookup yields CDR1 MNHEY and CDR2 SVGAGI. The CDR3 consists of 15 residues. Trimming left V 5 bases short and J 0 bases short, with 11 bases between. CDR3: CASSLLRSSGNTIYF. CDR3 DNA sequence: TGTGCCAGCAGTCTACTAAGGAGCTCTGGAAACACCATATATTTT.

The V and J genes are TRBV12-5 and TRBJ2-1, with D possibly TRBD2 on 6 matching bases. CDR3 length: 15 residues. CDR1 is LGHNT, CDR2 FRNRAP, per germline. Trimming took off 3 bases at V and 7 bases at J, with 16 bases between the two ends. Here the CDR3 reads CASGFMTSSGNEQFF. The CDR3 DNA sequence: TGTGCTAGTGGTTTTATGACTAGTTCGGGGAATGAGCAGTTCTTC.

The chain recombines TRBV5-6 with TRBJ2-2, with 8 bases that match TRBD1. The CDR3 extends over 16 amino acids. Germline CDR1 SGHDT, CDR2 YYEEEE. Losses at the gene ends were 2 bases for V and 1 base for J; bases not matched to a gene: 4. CDR3 nucleotides: TGTGCCAGCAGCTTTTGGGGGACAGGGAACACCGGGGAGCTGTTTTTT. Residues: CASSFWGTGNTGELFF.